What follows are 25 T cell receptor beta chains derived from one specimen sequenced in a study of OX40 agonist ivuxolimab in advanced cancers. Data came from immunoSEQ multiplex PCR; TCRdb stores just in-frame clones and leaves some out. Of 55,000 to 70,000 clones in the sample, about 80% were seen once. Sequencing used CD4+ or CD8+ T cells sorted from blood, obtained in a trial of the OX40 agonist ivuxolimab. These receptors came from an adult with an advanced solid tumor such as melanoma, head and neck, liver or kidney cancer.

V gene TRBV5-1 combines with J gene TRBJ2-3; weak D call: TRBD2 (6 bases). CDR1 and CDR2 (germline): SGHRS, YFSETQ. V lost 1 base, J lost 6 bases, and 15 bases lay in between. The CDR3 has 15 residues. The CDR3 DNA reads as TGCGCCAGCAGCTTGAGCCGCCCTGCGGGGGATACGCAGTATTTT. Translating gives CASSLSRPAGDTQYF.

This clone was seen a handful of times. J is TRBJ2-7 and V is TRBV27, with TRBD2 matching 8 bases. CDR3 length: 14 amino acids. J was trimmed by 2 bases and V by 8 bases; bases with no gene match: 8. Germline CDR1 and CDR2: MNHEY and SMNVEV (reference sequence). CDR3 in DNA: TGTGCCAGCGCAGTAGCGGGGTTAACCTACGAGCAGTACTTC. The encoded protein is CASAVAGLTYEQYF.

The chain has TRBV7-8 and TRBJ1-3; TRBD1 is a possible D gene (5 bases). V gave up 5 bases and J gave up 0 bases, with 14 bases separating them. This CDR3 comprises 16 residues. Germline V lookup: CDR1 SGHVS, CDR2 FQNEAQ. The CDR3 sequence: CASSPRQRTSGNTIYF. In DNA, the CDR3 is TGTGCCAGCAGCCCCAGACAGAGAACCTCTGGAAACACCATATATTTT.

This clone was counted a single time. The rearrangement links TRBV6-1 to TRBJ1-5, with D unresolved. V was clipped by 6 bases and J by 3 bases, with 15 bases between them. The CDR3 extends over 15 amino acids. The germline gives CDR1 MNHNS, CDR2 SASEGT. The CDR3 sequence is CASREHGVNNQPQHF. In nucleotides, the CDR3 is TGTGCCAGCAGGGAGCACGGGGTCAACAATCAGCCCCAGCATTTT.

In its sample, this clone was seen once. The rearrangement uses TRBV6-9 and TRBJ1-2, with TRBD1 matching 7 bases. The CDR3 covers 13 residues. Germline CDR1 reads MNHGY; CDR2 reads SVAAGI. V gave up 3 bases and J gave up 8 bases; unmatched junction bases: 6. The CDR3 reads CASSYGQARGYTF. The CDR3, as DNA: TGTGCCAGCAGTTACGGACAGGCCCGGGGCTACACCTTC.

The V gene is TRBV25-1, the J gene TRBJ2-4; 10 bases are shared with TRBD1. This CDR3 is 15 amino acids long. The V gene end was trimmed by 6 bases and the J gene end by 1 base; junction bases not matched to a gene: 3. The germline V gene has CDR1 MGHDK and CDR2 SYGVNS. CDR3 region: CASRSGQGAKNIQYF. The CDR3 bases are TGTGCCAGCAGATCGGGACAGGGGGCCAAAAACATTCAGTACTTC.

The chain recombines TRBV5-8 with TRBJ1-2, with no clear D. V was trimmed by 0 bases and J by 0 bases, leaving 6 bases between them. Germline CDR1 and CDR2: SGHTS and YDEGEE. The CDR3 is 14 amino acids. The CDR3 reads CASSLAGPNYGYTF. The CDR3 nucleotides are TGTGCCAGCAGCTTGGCGGGTCCTAACTATGGCTACACCTTC.

The count of this clone is one. This CDR3 reads CSVEDRTGTPTGELFF. The CDR3 coding sequence is TGCAGCGTTGAAGATCGAACCGGGACACCCACCGGGGAGCTGTTTTTT. The chain combines TRBV29-1 with TRBJ2-2, with D possibly matching TRBD1 (6 bases). Trimming left V 0 bases short and J 4 bases short, with 15 bases between. The germline CDR1 and CDR2 sequences are SQVTM and ANQGSEA. The CDR3 has 16 residues.

The gene calls are TRBV14 and TRBJ2-4; TRBD1 aligns across 9 bases. The CDR3 is 18 amino acids. From germline, CDR1 is SGHDN and CDR2 FVKESK. J lost 0 bases, V lost 3 bases, and 9 bases had no gene match. CDR3 region: CASSQGTGTSLAKNIQYF. CDR3 bases: TGTGCCAGCAGCCAGGGGACAGGGACCAGCTTAGCCAAAAACATTCAGTACTTC.

The chain joins TRBV2 to TRBJ2-7; D tentatively fits TRBD1 or TRBD2 (5 bases each). The CDR3 totals 15 residues. V was trimmed by 2 bases and J by 5 bases, leaving 16 bases between them. CDR1 and CDR2 (germline): SNHLY, FYNNEI. CDR3 nucleotide sequence: TGTGCCAGCAGTGAATGGAGAGGGGCGCGAGACGAGCAGTACTTC. It specifies CASSEWRGARDEQYF.

V usage is TRBV19 and J usage is TRBJ1-5, with a possible D match to TRBD1 (6 bases). Per the germline V gene, CDR1 is LNHDA and CDR2 is SQIVND (reference sequence). This CDR3 has 14 residues. The V end lost 6 bases, the J end lost 4 bases, and 13 bases lay between the germline ends. CDR3 in DNA: TGTGCCAGTAGACAGGGTTTTGGTAATCAGCCCCAGCATTTT. Encoded protein: CASRQGFGNQPQHF.

This chain links TRBV27 with TRBJ2-7; possibly TRBD1 or TRBD2 for D (5 bases each). Trimming stripped 4 bases from V and 3 bases from J, with 10 bases between. Germline CDR1 reads MNHEY; CDR2 reads SMNVEV (reference sequence). This CDR3 is built from 13 residues. CDR3 in amino acids: CASSSRDGYEQYF. CDR3 sequence (DNA): TGTGCCAGCAGTTCCCGGGACGGCTACGAGCAGTACTTC.

V is TRBV6-6 and J is TRBJ1-3, with D uncertain. The CDR3 has 16 residues. V lost 2 bases and J 2 bases, leaving 13 bases between the germline ends. Per the germline V gene, CDR1 is MNHNY and CDR2 is SVGAGI (reference sequence). In DNA, the CDR3 is TGTGCCAGCAGTTACACCATCGCGGGAACTGGAAACACCATATATTTT. Residues: CASSYTIAGTGNTIYF.

This clone was seen a few times. The V gene is TRBV6-1, the J gene TRBJ1-2, with TRBD1 identical over 8 bases. This CDR3 comprises 14 residues. The germline CDR1 and CDR2 sequences are MNHNS and SASEGT. With V trimmed by 5 bases and J by 4 bases, 6 bases remained unmatched. In DNA form, the CDR3 reads TGTGCCAGCAGTATCGGACAGGGCGGCTATGGCTACACCTTC. Encoded protein: CASSIGQGGYGYTF.

This chain uses TRBV5-5 with TRBJ2-5, with 9 positions matching TRBD2. Trimming took 2 bases from V and 4 from J; bases not matched to a gene: 6. This CDR3 has 15 residues. In germline, CDR1 is SGHKS, CDR2 YYEKEE (reference sequence). CDR3 DNA sequence: TGTGCCAGCAGCTTAACAGCGGGGGGTGTAGAGACCCAGTACTTC. This encodes CASSLTAGGVETQYF.

To note about this clone: Other DNA sequences in this sample translate to the same CDR3. The CDR3 nucleotides read TGTGCCAGTTCACCAAGACAGGGCACAGATACGCAGTATTTT. Residues: CASSPRQGTDTQYF. The chain is built from TRBV27 and TRBJ2-3; TRBD1 is a possible D gene (6 bases). The germline V gene encodes CDR1 MNHEY and CDR2 SMNVEV (reference sequence). CDR3 length: 14 residues. V was pared by 9 bases and J by 1 base, with 14 bases between.

V and J are TRBV5-1 and TRBJ2-7; 10 positions agree with TRBD1. This CDR3 is built from 15 residues. V shed 4 bases, J shed 5 bases, and the junction held 9 bases outside the gene matches. CDR1 and CDR2 (germline): SGHRS, YFSETQ. For the CDR3, the DNA is TGCGCCAGCAGCGCAAGTACCGGGACAGGGGACGAGCAGTACTTC. Amino acid sequence: CASSASTGTGDEQYF. Drawing the rest from reference TRBV5-1 and TRBJ2-7, the complete variable domain is KAGVTQTPRYLIKTRGQQVTLSCSPISGHRSVSWYQQTPGQGLQFLFEYFSETQRNKGNFPGRFSGRQFSNSRSEMNVSTLELGDSALYLCASSASTGTGDEQYFGPGTRLTVT.

V and J are TRBV7-9 and TRBJ2-7; TRBD1 agrees at 9 bases. This CDR3 comprises 16 residues. V was pared by 5 bases and J by 1 base, with 9 bases of the junction left unmatched. CDR1 is SEHNR and CDR2 is FQNEAQ in the germline V gene (reference sequence). DNA for the CDR3: TGTGCCAGCAGCCCCAACCACGGGACAGGGTCCTACGAGCAGTACTTC. It specifies CASSPNHGTGSYEQYF.

This clone was detected a few times. The chain links TRBV18 to TRBJ1-2, with D perhaps matching TRBD1 (6 bases). The CDR3 runs to 17 residues. From germline, CDR1 is KGHSH and CDR2 LQKENI. The V end was cut by 3 bases, the J end by 3 bases, with 20 bases between. The CDR3: CASSPSVSGRGYYGYTF. In nucleotides, the CDR3 is TGTGCCAGCTCACCTAGTGTTTCGGGCAGGGGATACTATGGCTACACCTTC.

The J gene is TRBJ2-7, the V gene TRBV7-2; 7 bases line up with TRBD1. This CDR3 is 13 amino acids long. From germline, CDR1 is SGHTA and CDR2 FQGNSA. V dropped 5 bases and J dropped 7; count of bases not matched to a gene: 8. Written as DNA, the CDR3 is TGTGCCAGCAGCCTCGGCCTCAGGGGGGAGCAGTACTTC. Its protein product is CASSLGLRGEQYF.

V and J are TRBV19 and TRBJ2-3, with TRBD2 matching over 12 bases. The CDR3 totals 17 residues. V shed 3 bases and J 0 bases; nucleotides not matched to a gene: 4. Looked up from germline, CDR1 is LNHDA and CDR2 is SQIVND (reference sequence). CDR3 DNA: TGTGCCAGTAGTATCCTAGCGGGGGGGCCTAGCACAGATACGCAGTATTTT. Protein sequence: CASSILAGGPSTDTQYF. Drawing the rest from reference TRBV19 and TRBJ2-3, the complete variable domain is DGGITQSPKYLFRKEGQNVTLSCEQNLNHDAMYWYRQDPGQGLRLIYYSQIVNDFQKGDIAEGYSVSREKKESFPLTVTSAQKNPTAFYLCASSILAGGPSTDTQYFGPGTRLTVL.

The J gene is TRBJ1-2, the V gene TRBV6-5, with 8 bases matching TRBD1. The trim removed 8 bases at V and 4 bases at J, leaving 3 bases unmatched. CDR1 MNHEY and CDR2 SVGAGI come from the germline V gene. The CDR3 is 12 amino acids. The CDR3: CASGDRLYGYTF. CDR3 DNA: TGTGCCAGCGGGGACAGGCTCTATGGCTACACCTTC.

The chain is built from TRBV5-1 and TRBJ1-1, with D possibly TRBD1 on 6 matching bases. Germline CDR1 SGHRS, CDR2 YFSETQ. Deletions cut 3 bases from V and 1 base from J, with 10 bases between. The CDR3 extends over 14 amino acids. CDR3 nucleotide sequence: TGCGCCAGCAGCTGGGGGCAGAGGAACACTGAAGCTTTCTTT. Protein sequence: CASSWGQRNTEAFF.

This clone was seen just once. This chain uses TRBV15 with TRBJ1-4; possibly TRBD1 for D (6 bases). From germline, CDR1 is LNHNV and CDR2 YYDKDF (reference sequence). V was pared by 1 base and J by 0 bases, with 9 bases between. The CDR3 covers 16 residues. CDR3 protein: CATSRGRQATNEKLFF. CDR3 sequence (DNA): TGTGCCACCAGCAGAGGTCGACAGGCAACTAATGAAAAACTGTTTTTT.

The rearrangement uses TRBV6-5 and TRBJ1-6; possibly TRBD1 for D (6 bases). Trimming pared 8 bases from V and 6 bases from J, leaving 14 bases between. CDR1 MNHEY and CDR2 SVGAGI come from the germline V gene. This CDR3 has 14 amino acids. In DNA, the CDR3 is TGTGCCAGCGATGGGGGCGCGGGTAATTCACCCCTCCACTTT. This codes for CASDGGAGNSPLHF.